Listed below are T cell receptor beta chains from one sample, sequenced in a study of PD-1 blockade in classical Hodgkin lymphoma. This table comes from immunoSEQ multiplex PCR, and its TCRdb copy is limited to in-frame clones, with some not included. Of more than 25,000 clones listed, 70% were seen once; the top ten hold roughly 24%. This specimen was peripheral blood mononuclear cells (PBMCs), taken before the second cycle of nivolumab. The origin of the receptors is a human donor with classical Hodgkin lymphoma. Both conserved end residues are part of each CDR3. The D gene is left open where the match is weak. Size tells how often a clone was seen (once, few, many) or the class of an expanded clone, and some rows leave it out.

TRBJ2-5 | NA | NA | TRBV19 | CASSIGVLDGRETQYF | TGTGCCAGTAGTATAGGGGTCTTGGACGGTCGGGAGACCCAGTACTTC
TRBJ2-7 | many | NA | TRBV11-3 | CASSGGYEQYF | TGTGCCAGCAGCGGCGGCTACGAGCAGTACTTC
TRBJ1-6 | NA | NA | TRBV19 | CASSTTRDGNSPLHF | TGTGCCAGTAGCACGACCCGCGACGGTAATTCACCCCTCCACTTT
TRBJ2-3 | NA | TRBD2 | TRBV4-1 | CASSLGRSSTDTQYF | TGCGCCAGCAGCCTCGGGAGGTCTAGCACAGATACGCAGTATTTT
TRBJ1-1 | NA | NA | TRBV19 | CASSKPGGQIEAFF | TGTGCCAGTAGTAAACCGGGAGGACAAATTGAAGCTTTCTTT
TRBJ2-5 | many | NA | TRBV5-6 | CASSSPGGQTQYF | TGTGCCAGCAGCTCACCCGGGGGGCAGACCCAGTACTTC
TRBJ2-7 | once | NA | TRBV7-9 | CASSRQDGPYEQYF | TGTGCCAGCAGCCGGCAGGACGGACCATACGAGCAGTACTTC
TRBJ1-1 | NA | NA | TRBV11-2 | CASTVNAGNTEAFF | TGTGCCAGCACCGTAAATGCTGGGAACACTGAAGCTTTCTTT
TRBJ2-1 | NA | NA | TRBV5-4 | CASSLAAGEQFF | TGTGCCAGCAGCTTGGCCGCGGGTGAGCAGTTCTTC
TRBJ1-5 | NA | NA | TRBV28 | CASKGLRGAISGVSQHF | TGTGCCAGCAAGGGACTCCGGGGAGCGATCTCGGGTGTGTCCCAGCATTTT
TRBJ1-6 | NA | TRBD1 | TRBV5-1 | CASSLATGDSRSSSPLHF | TGCGCCAGCAGCTTGGCCACGGGGGACAGTCGTAGTTCTTCACCCCTCCACTTT
TRBJ2-6 | few | NA | TRBV19 | CASSPLDRPSGANVLTF | TGTGCCAGTAGTCCCCTGGACCGCCCCTCTGGGGCCAACGTCCTGACTTTC
TRBJ1-5 | once | NA | TRBV6-5 | CASCQDSSNQPQHF | TGTGCCAGCTGCCAAGATTCTAGCAATCAGCCCCAGCATTTT
TRBJ1-3 | NA | NA | TRBV11-2 | CASSLDGGGRNTIYF | TGTGCCAGCAGCTTAGATGGAGGAGGGCGAAACACCATATATTTT
TRBJ2-5 | NA | NA | TRBV6-5 | CASSYERRVTQETQYF | TGTGCCAGCAGTTACGAACGGAGGGTTACGCAAGAGACCCAGTACTTC
TRBJ2-7 | NA | TRBD2 | TRBV5-4 | CASSPGLAGYEQYF | TGTGCCAGCAGCCCGGGACTAGCGGGATACGAGCAGTACTTC
TRBJ1-3 | few | NA | TRBV5-5 | CASSLVVGRSGNTIYF | TGTGCCAGCAGCTTAGTGGTGGGGCGCTCTGGAAACACCATATATTTT
TRBJ1-1 | NA | TRBD1 | TRBV14 | CASSQDYRGATEAFF | TGTGCCAGCAGCCAAGATTACAGGGGGGCCACTGAAGCTTTCTTT
TRBJ2-5 | many | NA | TRBV5-4 | CASSFKETQYF | TGTGCCAGCAGCTTTAAAGAGACCCAGTACTTC
TRBJ1-1 | NA | NA | TRBV7-8 | CASRSRPANTEAFF | TGTGCCAGCAGGTCCCGACCTGCGAACACTGAAGCTTTCTTT
TRBJ2-5 | NA | NA | TRBV7-3 | CASSTGLVGETQYF | TGTGCCAGCAGCACAGGGCTAGTTGGCGAGACCCAGTACTTC
TRBJ2-7 | NA | NA | TRBV30 | CAWSGLGGPVSNEQYF | TGTGCCTGGAGTGGACTCGGGGGTCCAGTTTCCAACGAGCAGTACTTC
TRBJ2-1 | NA | TRBD2 | TRBV5-1 | CASSPGLAGNEQFF | TGCGCCAGCAGCCCAGGACTAGCGGGAAATGAGCAGTTCTTC
TRBJ1-2 | NA | NA | TRBV15 | CATSRDSYGYTF | TGTGCCACCAGCAGAGACAGTTATGGCTACACCTTC
TRBJ1-3 | once | NA | TRBV6-6 | CASSLRGNTIYF | TGTGCCAGCAGTTTAAGAGGAAACACCATATATTTT
TRBJ1-1 | NA | NA | TRBV27 | CASSLVRVGSKAFF | TGTGCCAGCAGTTTAGTAAGGGTGGGCAGTAAAGCTTTCTTT
TRBJ1-6 | NA | TRBD1 | TRBV28 | CASRSGPGQGIINNSPLHF | TGTGCCAGCAGGAGCGGCCCGGGACAGGGGATAATCAATAATTCACCCCTCCACTTT
TRBJ1-4 | NA | NA | TRBV2 | CASSPYGAEKLFF | TGTGCCAGCAGTCCCTACGGGGCAGAAAAACTGTTTTTT
TRBJ2-1 | NA | TRBD2 | TRBV7-9 | CASRNLAGAPYNEQFF | TGTGCCAGCAGAAATCTAGCGGGGGCGCCATACAATGAGCAGTTCTTC
TRBJ2-2 | NA | NA | TRBV28 | CASSLIPGTLRGGELFF | TGTGCCAGCAGTTTAATCCCAGGAACTCTAAGGGGAGGGGAGCTGTTTTTT
TRBJ2-1 | NA | NA | TRBV6-1 | CASSDGVNEQFF | TGTGCCAGCAGTGATGGGGTCAATGAGCAGTTCTTC
TRBJ1-5 | NA | NA | TRBV19 | CASSPGVWNQPQHF | TGTGCCAGTAGTCCGGGGGTTTGGAATCAGCCCCAGCATTTT
TRBJ2-5 | once | NA | TRBV7-3 | CASSSTLGTQYF | TGTGCCAGCAGCTCAACCCTCGGGACCCAGTACTTC
TRBJ1-5 | few | TRBD1 | TRBV18 | CASSPNPPTGLGQPQHF | TGTGCCAGCTCACCAAATCCCCCGACAGGGCTGGGACAGCCCCAGCATTTT
TRBJ2-6 | NA | NA | TRBV18 | CASSPWAVGSGANVLTF | TGTGCCAGCTCACCATGGGCAGTAGGCTCTGGGGCCAACGTCCTGACTTTC
TRBJ1-1 | NA | NA | TRBV11-2 | CASNLIGGGEAFF | TGTGCCAGCAACCTGATAGGGGGTGGTGAAGCTTTCTTT
TRBJ1-1 | NA | NA | TRBV28 | CASTSPGPPNTEAFF | TGTGCCAGCACCTCCCCGGGACCCCCGAACACTGAAGCTTTCTTT
TRBJ1-1 | NA | NA | TRBV7-5 | CASSLVQGVITEAFF | TGTGCCAGCAGCTTAGTCCAGGGTGTGATTACTGAAGCTTTCTTT
TRBJ1-1 | NA | TRBD1 | TRBV27 | CASSWKGGGRYTEAFF | TGTGCCAGCAGTTGGAAAGGGGGCGGGAGGTACACTGAAGCTTTCTTT
TRBJ2-5 | NA | TRBD2 | TRBV7-6 | CASSYTSGRAAETQYF | TGTGCCAGCAGCTACACTAGCGGGAGGGCCGCAGAGACCCAGTACTTC
TRBJ1-6 | once | NA | TRBV6-5 | CASRRDGSNSPLHF | TGTGCCAGCAGAAGGGACGGAAGTAATTCACCCCTCCACTTT
TRBJ2-2 | NA | NA | TRBV9 | CASSVVAGPGGELFF | TGTGCCAGCAGCGTAGTGGCGGGCCCTGGCGGGGAGCTGTTTTTT
TRBJ2-7 | NA | TRBD1 | TRBV5-1 | CASSLSGTASYEQYF | TGCGCCAGCAGCTTGTCCGGGACAGCTTCCTACGAGCAGTACTTC
TRBJ2-5 | NA | TRBD2 | TRBV7-2 | CASSLGRGGQETQYF | TGTGCCAGCAGCTTAGGCCGGGGGGGCCAAGAGACCCAGTACTTC
TRBJ1-1 | NA | TRBD1 | TRBV9 | CASGREGANTEAFF | TGTGCCAGCGGAAGGGAGGGGGCGAACACTGAAGCTTTCTTT
TRBJ2-1 | once | TRBD1 | TRBV5-5 | CASSRQGESAYNEQFF | TGTGCCAGCAGCCGACAGGGAGAAAGCGCCTACAATGAGCAGTTCTTC
TRBJ2-7 | NA | NA | TRBV7-8 | CASSFTPGRTYEQYF | TGTGCCAGCAGCTTCACTCCGGGACGCACCTACGAGCAGTACTTC
TRBJ1-3 | NA | NA | TRBV18 | CASSSDHLPGNTIYF | TGTGCCAGCTCATCGGACCACCTCCCTGGAAACACCATATATTTT
TRBJ2-5 | many | TRBD2 | TRBV4-2 | CASSQLAGVGETQYF | TGTGCCAGCAGCCAACTAGCGGGAGTAGGTGAGACCCAGTACTTC
TRBJ2-6 | medium-sized | NA | TRBV19 | CASSILGISGANVLTF | TGTGCCAGTAGTATCTTGGGGATCTCTGGGGCCAACGTCCTGACTTTC
TRBJ1-5 | NA | TRBD1 | TRBV6-1 | CASTLTGDSNQPQHF | TGTGCCAGCACCTTGACAGGGGATAGCAATCAGCCCCAGCATTTT
TRBJ2-1 | NA | NA | TRBV19 | CASSWSEANEQFF | TGTGCCAGTAGTTGGTCCGAAGCGAATGAGCAGTTCTTC
TRBJ1-1 | few | NA | TRBV19 | CASRLLGNTEAFF | TGTGCCAGCCGCTTGTTGGGGAACACTGAAGCTTTCTTT
TRBJ2-4 | NA | TRBD1 | TRBV7-2 | CASSLASSGQALNIQYF | TGTGCCAGCAGCTTAGCATCCTCGGGACAGGCGTTGAACATTCAGTACTTC
TRBJ2-1 | NA | TRBD2 | TRBV5-4 | CASSSTSGSYNEQFF | TGTGCCAGCAGCTCGACTAGCGGCTCCTACAATGAGCAGTTCTTC
TRBJ2-2 | NA | NA | TRBV28 | CASSLYTGELFF | TGTGCCAGCAGTTTATACACCGGGGAGCTGTTTTTT
TRBJ2-6 | few | TRBD1 | TRBV7-9 | CASSSGTVNSGANVLTF | TGTGCCAGCAGCTCCGGGACAGTTAATTCTGGGGCCAACGTCCTGACTTTC